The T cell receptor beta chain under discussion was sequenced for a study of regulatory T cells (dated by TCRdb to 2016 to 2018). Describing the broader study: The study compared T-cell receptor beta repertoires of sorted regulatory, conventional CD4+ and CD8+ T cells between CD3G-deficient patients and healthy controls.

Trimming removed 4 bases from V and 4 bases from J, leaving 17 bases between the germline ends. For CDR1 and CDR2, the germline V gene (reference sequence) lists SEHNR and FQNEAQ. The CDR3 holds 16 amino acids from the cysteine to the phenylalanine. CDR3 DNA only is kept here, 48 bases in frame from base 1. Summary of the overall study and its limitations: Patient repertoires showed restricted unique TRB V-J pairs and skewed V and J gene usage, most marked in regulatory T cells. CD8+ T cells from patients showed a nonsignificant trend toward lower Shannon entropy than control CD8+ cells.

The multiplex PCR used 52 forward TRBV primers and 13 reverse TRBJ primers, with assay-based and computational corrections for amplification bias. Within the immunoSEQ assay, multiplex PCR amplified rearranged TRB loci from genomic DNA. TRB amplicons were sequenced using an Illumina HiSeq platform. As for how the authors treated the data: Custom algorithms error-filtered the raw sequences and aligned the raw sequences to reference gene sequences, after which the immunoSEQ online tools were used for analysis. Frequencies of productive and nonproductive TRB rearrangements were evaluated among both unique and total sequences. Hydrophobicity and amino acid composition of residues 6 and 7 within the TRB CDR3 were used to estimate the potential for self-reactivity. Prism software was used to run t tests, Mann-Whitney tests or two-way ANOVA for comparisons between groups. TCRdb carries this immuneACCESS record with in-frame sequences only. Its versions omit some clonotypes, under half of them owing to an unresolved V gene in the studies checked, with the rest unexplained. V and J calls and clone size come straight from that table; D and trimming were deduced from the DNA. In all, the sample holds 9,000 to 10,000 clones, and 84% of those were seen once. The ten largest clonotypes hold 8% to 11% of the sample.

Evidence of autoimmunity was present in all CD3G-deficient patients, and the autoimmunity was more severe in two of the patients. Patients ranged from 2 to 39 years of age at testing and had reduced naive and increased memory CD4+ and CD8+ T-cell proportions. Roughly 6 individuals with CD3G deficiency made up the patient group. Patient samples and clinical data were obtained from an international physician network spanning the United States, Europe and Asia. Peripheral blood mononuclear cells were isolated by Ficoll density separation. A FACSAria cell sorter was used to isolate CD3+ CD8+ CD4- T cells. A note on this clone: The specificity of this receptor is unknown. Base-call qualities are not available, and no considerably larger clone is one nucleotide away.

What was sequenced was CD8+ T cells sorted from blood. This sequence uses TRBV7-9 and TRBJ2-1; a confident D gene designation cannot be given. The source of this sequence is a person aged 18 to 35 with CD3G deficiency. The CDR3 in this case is CASSSPGPPHYNEQFF. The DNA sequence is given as TGTGCCAGCAGCTCCCCGGGCCCTCCGCATTACAATGAGCAGTTCTTC. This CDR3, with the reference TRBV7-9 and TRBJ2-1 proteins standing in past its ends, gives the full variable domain DTGVSQNPRHKITKRGQNVTFRCDPISEHNRLYWYRQTLGQGPEFLTYFQNEAQLEKSRLLSDRFSAERPKGSFSTLEIQRTEQGDSAMYLCASSSPGPPHYNEQFFGPGTRLTVL.